This TCR beta chain was identified during a study of cytomegalovirus exposure and HLA in healthy donors. Findings of the study overall: A cluster of highly shared sequence variants was likely a sequencing artifact. V- and J-gene trimming of TCR beta was linked (in a later analysis) to a missense DCLRE1C variant.

This clone was recorded a few times. What it binds is unknown. Each of the donors was a healthy bone marrow donor. CDR3 length: 13 residues. Germline V gene data show CDR1 as MNHNS and CDR2 as SASEGT. Trimming pared 11 bases from V and 6 bases from J, leaving 20 bases between. The PCR had 60 Vbeta and 13 Jbeta primers. Under the authors' procedure: In a later analysis, roughly 10 million of 83 million or so unique beta chains occurred in at least two donors. Profiled with immunoSEQ multiplex PCR; TCRdb holds only in-frame clones, not every one. V and J calls and clone size are as listed in that table; D and trimming were resolved from the DNA. The sample consists of about 210,000 clones, roughly 78% of them appearing once.

The source is a boy aged 5-17 years in good health and CMV-seronegative. Sequenced: PBMCs. The V and J genes are TRBV6-1 and TRBJ2-7, with D perhaps TRBD1 (6 bases). CDR3 DNA sequence: TGTGCCGGGGATGGCAGGGAAGGGGGCGAGCAGTACTTC. Translating gives CAGDGREGGEQYF.